The 26 T cell receptor beta chains given below trace back to one sample, sequenced in a study of blood T cell repertoires in COVID-19. Generated by immunoSEQ multiplex PCR, the TCRdb table keeps only in-frame clones and is missing some. The sample has under 500,000 clones; 75% to 90% are singletons. Sequenced sample: peripheral blood. The receptors here all came from a woman aged 30 to 39 with acute or convalescent COVID-19.

This chain joins TRBV6-1 and TRBJ1-2; 7 positions match TRBD1. V lost 3 bases and J lost 3; bases outside the gene matches: 10. The CDR3 runs to 16 residues. Germline V gene lookup returns CDR1 MNHNS and CDR2 SASEGT. CDR3 sequence (DNA): TGTGCCAGCAGTGATTCCATAGGCAGGGGGGACTATGGCTACACCTTC. Translated, it gives CASSDSIGRGDYGYTF.

CDR3 amino acids: CASLMVPSTGELFF. DNA of the CDR3: TGTGCCAGCCTCATGGTCCCGAGCACCGGGGAGCTGTTTTTT. The rearrangement uses TRBV6-5 and TRBJ2-2; D not certain. Germline loops: CDR1 MNHEY, CDR2 SVGAGI. V lost 8 bases and J 4 bases, leaving 14 bases between the germline ends. CDR3 length equals 14 residues.

The chain carries TRBV3-1 (or the pseudogene TRBV3-2) and TRBJ1-5, with D perhaps TRBD1 (5 bases). V was pared by 0 bases and J by 6 bases, with 6 bases between. This CDR3 region has 13 residues. CDR1 is LGHDT, CDR2 YNNKEL, per germline (reference sequence). The CDR3: CASSQDQGQPQHF. The CDR3 coding sequence is TGTGCCAGCAGCCAAGATCAGGGTCAGCCCCAGCATTTT.

The gene calls are TRBV2 and TRBJ2-2; a weak D match, TRBD1 (6 bases). The germline V gene has CDR1 SNHLY and CDR2 FYNNEI. This CDR3 has 14 amino acids. V gave up 5 bases and J gave up 3 bases, with 10 bases separating them. CDR3 nucleotides: TGTGCCAGCAGTTGGACAGACTACACCGGGGAGCTGTTTTTT. Translated: CASSWTDYTGELFF.

The chain uses TRBV7-9 and TRBJ2-2; D uncertain. The V end lost 0 bases, the J end lost 0 bases, and 11 bases lay between the germline ends. This CDR3 is 17 amino acids long. The germline V gene encodes CDR1 SEHNR and CDR2 FQNEAQ (reference sequence). For the CDR3, the DNA is TGTGCCAGCAGCTTAGCGCACAGACACACGAACACCGGGGAGCTGTTTTTT. Protein product: CASSLAHRHTNTGELFF.

The genes are TRBV5-5 and TRBJ2-7; D might be TRBD2 (5 bases). The germline CDR1 and CDR2 sequences are SGHKS and YYEKEE (reference sequence). Trimming left V 4 bases short and J 6 bases short, with 20 bases between. This CDR3 has 15 residues. This CDR3 reads CASSQTGPNRGEQYF. The CDR3 DNA reads as TGTGCCAGCAGCCAAACCGGGCCGAACCGGGGCGAGCAGTACTTC. The variable domain in full, completed from reference TRBV5-5 and TRBJ2-7, reads DAGVTQSPTHLIKTRGQQVTLRCSPISGHKSVSWYQQVLGQGPQFIFQYYEKEERGRGNFPDRFSARQFPNYSSELNVNALLLGDSALYLCASSQTGPNRGEQYFGPGTRLTVT.

The V call is TRBV9, the J call TRBJ1-3; no reliable D call. V gave up 1 base and J gave up 0 bases, with 8 bases separating them. This CDR3 contains 15 residues. Germline loops: CDR1 SGDLS, CDR2 YYNGEE. Here the CDR3 reads CASSVSGNSGNTIYF. The CDR3 DNA sequence: TGTGCCAGCAGCGTAAGCGGGAACTCTGGAAACACCATATATTTT.

This clone was detected only a few times. The J gene is TRBJ1-5, the V gene TRBV19; D possibly corresponds to TRBD1 (5 bases). V was pared by 3 bases and J by 6 bases, with 15 bases between. Germline V gene sequence: CDR1 LNHDA, CDR2 SQIVND (reference sequence). The CDR3 runs 15 residues. For the CDR3, the DNA is TGTGCCAGTAGTATTGATAGCCAGGGAATTCAGCCCCAGCATTTT. Protein sequence: CASSIDSQGIQPQHF.

The gene calls are TRBV5-8 and TRBJ2-7; possible D gene TRBD1, 6 bases. Per germline, CDR1 SGHTS and CDR2 YDEGEE. The CDR3 is 14 residues long. Trimming took 1 base from V and 1 from J, leaving 9 bases between them. CDR3 amino acids: CASSLLGGSYEQYF. The CDR3 DNA follows: TGTGCCAGCAGCTTGTTAGGGGGATCCTACGAGCAGTACTTC.

This chain links TRBV2 with TRBJ1-3; 7 bases fit TRBD1. J gave up 4 bases and V 7 bases, and 7 bases lay outside the gene matches. This CDR3 has 14 amino acids. CDR1 and CDR2 from the germline V gene are SNHLY and FYNNEI. CDR3 loop: CASTTGFSGNTIYF. The CDR3 DNA follows: TGTGCCAGCACGACAGGGTTCTCGGGAAACACCATATATTTT.

Concerning this clone itself: The same CDR3 also results from other DNA sequences found in this sample. V is TRBV18 and J is TRBJ2-2; tentatively, D is TRBD1 (5 bases). Per germline, CDR1 KGHSH and CDR2 LQKENI. V gave up 1 base and J gave up 3 bases, with 9 bases separating them. The CDR3 extends over 15 amino acids. The CDR3 here is CASSPRQGDTGELFF. The CDR3 region has the DNA TGTGCCAGCTCACCACGGCAGGGCGACACCGGGGAGCTGTTTTTT.

The chain joins TRBV3-1 (or the pseudogene TRBV3-2) to TRBJ2-5; 9 bases agree with TRBD1. V trimming: 0 bases; J trimming: 6 bases; junction bases outside the gene matches: 8. Germline V gene data show CDR1 as LGHDT and CDR2 as YNNKEL (reference sequence). The length of the CDR3 is 16 residues. For the CDR3, the DNA is TGTGCCAGCAGCCAAGACCGGACAGGGGTGTTGAAGACCCAGTACTTC. Protein: CASSQDRTGVLKTQYF.

The chain couples TRBV28 to TRBJ2-7, with TRBD2 identical over 7 bases. After removal of 5 bases from V and 5 bases from J, the junction contained 9 bases not matched to a gene. The CDR3 totals 14 residues. In germline, CDR1 is MDHEN, CDR2 SYDVKM. DNA of the CDR3: TGTGCCAGCAGTCGCCTGGGAGGGGTCCACGAGCAGTACTTC. Protein product: CASSRLGGVHEQYF.

This clone was recorded a few times. The chain links TRBV18 to TRBJ1-2, with a tentative D call TRBD1 (6 bases). Deletions cut 0 bases from V and 3 bases from J, with 8 bases between. CDR3 length: 14 residues. CDR1 is KGHSH and CDR2 is LQKENI in the germline V gene. DNA for the CDR3: TGTGCCAGCTCACCACCCGACAGGTACTATGGCTACACCTTC. Translated, it gives CASSPPDRYYGYTF. Full variable domain (outside the CDR3, taken from reference TRBV18 and TRBJ1-2): NAGVMQNPRHLVRRRGQEARLRCSPMKGHSHVYWYRQLPEEGLKFMVYLQKENIIDESGMPKERFSAEFPKEGPSILRIQQVVRGDSAAYFCASSPPDRYYGYTFGSGTRLTVV.

This clone was picked up a small number of times. The chain employs TRBV5-1 and TRBJ2-5; a possible D gene is TRBD2 (6 bases). Germline V gives CDR1 SGHRS, CDR2 YFSETQ. The V gene lost 2 bases and the J gene lost 3 bases, with 11 bases spanning the gap. The CDR3 has 14 residues. CDR3 sequence: CASSLRGFEETQYF. The CDR3, as DNA: TGCGCCAGCAGCTTACGGGGGTTTGAAGAGACCCAGTACTTC.

J is TRBJ1-3 and V is TRBV14; D is perhaps TRBD1 (5 bases). Trimming left V 2 bases short and J 8 bases short, with 7 bases between. This CDR3 has 12 amino acids. Germline V gene lookup returns CDR1 SGHDN and CDR2 FVKESK. DNA of the CDR3: TGTGCCAGCAGCCAAATCAGGGACACCATATATTTT. Translation: CASSQIRDTIYF.

The genes are TRBV5-5 and TRBJ2-7; D might be TRBD1 (6 bases). V was pared by 4 bases and J by 3 bases, with 20 bases between. The CDR3 spans 16 residues. The germline V gene encodes CDR1 SGHKS and CDR2 YYEKEE (reference sequence). The CDR3 nucleotides are TGTGCCAGCAGCCCGGTTACAGGGTTGAGAAGCTACGAGCAGTACTTC. Protein sequence: CASSPVTGLRSYEQYF. The complete variable domain, with remaining parts taken from reference TRBV5-5 and TRBJ2-7, reads DAGVTQSPTHLIKTRGQQVTLRCSPISGHKSVSWYQQVLGQGPQFIFQYYEKEERGRGNFPDRFSARQFPNYSSELNVNALLLGDSALYLCASSPVTGLRSYEQYFGPGTRLTVT.

The V call is TRBV2, the J call TRBJ2-1; 8 bases are shared with TRBD2. CDR1 is SNHLY and CDR2 is FYNNEI in the germline V gene. The CDR3 runs to 15 residues. Trimming removed 5 bases from V and 0 bases from J; junction bases left unmatched: 3. CDR3 in amino acids: CASSLAGSSYNEQFF. In DNA, the CDR3 is TGTGCCAGCAGTCTAGCGGGCAGCTCCTACAATGAGCAGTTCTTC.

The chain is built from TRBV5-6 and TRBJ2-7, with a weak D call TRBD2 (6 bases). This CDR3 region has 13 residues. CDR1 and CDR2 (germline): SGHDT, YYEEEE. The ends were cut back, 4 bases at V and 4 bases at J, with 12 bases in the middle. For the CDR3, the DNA is TGTGCCAGCAGCCAAGGGACTGTATACGAGCAGTACTTC. It codes for CASSQGTVYEQYF.

The rearrangement joins TRBV21-1 to TRBJ2-3; TRBD2 was called by the table and not checked on the DNA. TRBV21-1 is marked as a pseudogene. This CDR3 has 15 amino acids. CDR3 in amino acids: CASSKTGLGTDTQYF. The CDR3 DNA sequence: TGTGCCAGCAGCAAGACGGGTTTGGGCACAGATACGCAGTATTTT.

This chain connects TRBV12-3 or TRBV12-4 to TRBJ1-6; a possible D gene is TRBD1 (5 bases). Deletions cut 3 bases from V and 10 bases from J, with 10 bases between. The CDR3 is 13 residues long. Here the CDR3 reads CASSLKGNSPLHF. The DNA for the CDR3 is TGTGCCAGCAGTTTGAAGGGGAACTCACCCCTCCACTTT.

The rearrangement uses TRBV11-2 and TRBJ1-6; D gene ambiguous. The germline V and J ends were trimmed by 4 bases and 9 bases, with 13 bases remaining between them. The CDR3 has 14 residues. Germline assignment: CDR1 SGHAT and CDR2 FQNNGV. The CDR3 loop reads CASSSTRPGSPLHF. In nucleotides, the CDR3 is TGTGCCAGCAGCTCTACCCGACCAGGTTCACCCCTCCACTTT.

The chain is built from TRBV4-1 and TRBJ2-7, with a weak D call TRBD1 (6 bases). Germline V gene sequence: CDR1 MGHRA, CDR2 YSYEKL. This CDR3 comprises 15 residues. V was cut by 1 base and J by 2 bases, with 12 bases left in between. The CDR3 loop reads CASSQGYRDPYEQYF. DNA of the CDR3: TGCGCCAGCAGCCAAGGGTACAGGGACCCCTACGAGCAGTACTTC.

The V call is TRBV5-1, the J call TRBJ1-2, with 8 bases fitting TRBD1. The CDR3 runs to 14 residues. CDR1 SGHRS and CDR2 YFSETQ come from the germline V gene. V shed 4 bases and J 5 bases; nucleotides not matched to a gene: 7. CDR3 DNA: TGCGCCAGCAGCCCCGACAGGGGCCAGTATGGCTACACCTTC. The encoded protein is CASSPDRGQYGYTF.

V gene TRBV4-1 combines with J gene TRBJ1-2, with D maybe TRBD1 (5 bases). The CDR3 contains 17 residues. Germline loops: CDR1 MGHRA, CDR2 YSYEKL. Trimming removed 1 base at V and 8 bases at J, with 23 bases between. This chain's CDR3 is CASSQAQRGDGPKGYTF. As DNA, the CDR3 is TGCGCCAGCAGCCAAGCCCAAAGGGGTGACGGCCCTAAGGGCTACACCTTC.

The chain carries TRBV3-1 (or the pseudogene TRBV3-2) and TRBJ2-2; 9 nucleotides line up with TRBD2. This CDR3 comprises 15 residues. Per the germline V gene, CDR1 is LGHDT and CDR2 is YNNKEL (reference sequence). The V and J ends lost 4 bases and 8 bases, in that order; junction bases with no gene match: 8. The CDR3 reads CASSRSGGGTGELFF. CDR3 in DNA: TGTGCCAGCAGCCGTAGCGGGGGAGGAACTGGGGAGCTGTTTTTT.